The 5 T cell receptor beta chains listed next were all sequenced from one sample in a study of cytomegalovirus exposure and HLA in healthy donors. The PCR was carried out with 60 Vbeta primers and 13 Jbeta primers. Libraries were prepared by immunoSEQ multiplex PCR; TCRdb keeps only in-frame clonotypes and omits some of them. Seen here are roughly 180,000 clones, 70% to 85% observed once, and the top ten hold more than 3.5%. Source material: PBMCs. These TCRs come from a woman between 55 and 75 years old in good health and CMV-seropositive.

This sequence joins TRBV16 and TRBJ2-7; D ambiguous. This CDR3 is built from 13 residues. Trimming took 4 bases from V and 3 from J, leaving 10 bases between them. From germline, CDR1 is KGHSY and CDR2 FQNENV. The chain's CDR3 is CASSPSGDYEQYF. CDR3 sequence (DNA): TGTGCCAGCAGCCCTTCCGGTGACTACGAGCAGTACTTC.

In DNA, the CDR3 is TGTGCCAGCAGCACAACCCGACAAGAGACCCAGTACTTC. Amino acid sequence: CASSTTRQETQYF. The V call is TRBV7-8, the J call TRBJ2-5; no clear D gene. Germline lookup yields CDR1 SGHVS and CDR2 FQNEAQ. Deletions cut 5 bases from V and 2 bases from J, with 9 bases between. CDR3 length: 13 amino acids.

The CDR3 region has the DNA TGTGCCATCAGGACTAGCCCTACCTACGAGCAGTACTTC. It translates to CAIRTSPTYEQYF. The gene calls are TRBV7-3 and TRBJ2-7; 8 bases align to TRBD2. The trim removed 10 bases at V and 2 bases at J, leaving 7 bases unmatched. The CDR3 covers 13 residues. Per the germline V gene, CDR1 is SGHTA and CDR2 is FQGTGA.

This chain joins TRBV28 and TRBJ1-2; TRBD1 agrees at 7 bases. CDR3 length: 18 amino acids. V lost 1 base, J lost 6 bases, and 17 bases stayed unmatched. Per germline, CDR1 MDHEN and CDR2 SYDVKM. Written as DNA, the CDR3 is TGTGCCAGCAGTTTATCCCTGCAAGGGGGCGCTAGGTTTGATGGCTACACCTTC. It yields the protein CASSLSLQGGARFDGYTF.

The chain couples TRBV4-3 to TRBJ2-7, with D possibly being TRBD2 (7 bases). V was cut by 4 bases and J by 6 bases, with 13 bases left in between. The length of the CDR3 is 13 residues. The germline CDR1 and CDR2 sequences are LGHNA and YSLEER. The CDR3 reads CASSPPGGLEQYF. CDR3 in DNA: TGCGCCAGCAGCCCACCCGGGGGGCTCGAGCAGTACTTC.